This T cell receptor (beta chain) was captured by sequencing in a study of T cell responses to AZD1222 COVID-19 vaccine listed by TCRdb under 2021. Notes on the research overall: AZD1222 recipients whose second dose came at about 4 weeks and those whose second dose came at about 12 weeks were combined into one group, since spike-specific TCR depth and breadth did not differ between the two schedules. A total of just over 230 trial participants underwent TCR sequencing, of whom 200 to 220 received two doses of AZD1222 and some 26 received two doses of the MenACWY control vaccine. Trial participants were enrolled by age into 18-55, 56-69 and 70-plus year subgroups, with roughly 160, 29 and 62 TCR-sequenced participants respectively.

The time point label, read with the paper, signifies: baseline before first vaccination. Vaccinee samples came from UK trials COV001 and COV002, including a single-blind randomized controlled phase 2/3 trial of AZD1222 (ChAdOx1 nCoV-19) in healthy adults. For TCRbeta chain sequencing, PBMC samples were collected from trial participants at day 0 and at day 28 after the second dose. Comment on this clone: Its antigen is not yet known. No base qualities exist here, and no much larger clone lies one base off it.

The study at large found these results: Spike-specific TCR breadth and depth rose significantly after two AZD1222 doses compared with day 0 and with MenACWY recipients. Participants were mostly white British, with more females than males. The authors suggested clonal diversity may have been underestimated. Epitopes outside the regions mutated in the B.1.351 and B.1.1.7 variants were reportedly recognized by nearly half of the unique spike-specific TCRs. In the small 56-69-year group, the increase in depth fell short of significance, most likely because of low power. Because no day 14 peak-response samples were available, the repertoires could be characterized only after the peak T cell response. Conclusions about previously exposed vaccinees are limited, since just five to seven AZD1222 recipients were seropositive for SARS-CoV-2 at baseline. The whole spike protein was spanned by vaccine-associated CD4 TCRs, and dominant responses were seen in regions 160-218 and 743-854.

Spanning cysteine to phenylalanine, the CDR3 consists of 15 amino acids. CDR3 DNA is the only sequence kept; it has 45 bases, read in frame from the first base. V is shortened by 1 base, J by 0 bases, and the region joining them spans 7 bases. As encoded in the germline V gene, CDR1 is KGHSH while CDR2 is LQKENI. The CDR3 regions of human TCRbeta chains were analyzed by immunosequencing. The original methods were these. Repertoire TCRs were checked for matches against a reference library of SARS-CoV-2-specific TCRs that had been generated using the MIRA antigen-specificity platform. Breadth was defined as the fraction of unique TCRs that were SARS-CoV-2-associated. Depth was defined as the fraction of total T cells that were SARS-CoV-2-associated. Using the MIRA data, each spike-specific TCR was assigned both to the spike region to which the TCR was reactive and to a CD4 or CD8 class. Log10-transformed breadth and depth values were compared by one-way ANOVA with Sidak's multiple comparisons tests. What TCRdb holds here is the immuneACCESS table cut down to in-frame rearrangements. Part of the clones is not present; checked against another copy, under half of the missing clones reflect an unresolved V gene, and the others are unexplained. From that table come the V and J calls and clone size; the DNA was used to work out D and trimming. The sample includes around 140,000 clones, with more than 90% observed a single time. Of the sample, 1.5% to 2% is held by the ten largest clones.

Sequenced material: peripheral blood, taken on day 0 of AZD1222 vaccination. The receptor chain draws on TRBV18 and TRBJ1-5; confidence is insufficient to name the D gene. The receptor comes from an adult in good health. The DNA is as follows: TGTGCCAGCTCACCACGGGCGGATAGCAATCAGCCCCAGCATTTT. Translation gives CASSPRADSNQPQHF.